The 22 T cell receptor beta chains below all came from one sample that was sequenced in a study of cytomegalovirus exposure and HLA in healthy donors. Amplification used 60 Vbeta primers and 13 Jbeta primers. The data were produced by immunoSEQ multiplex PCR, yet TCRdb's version contains in-frame clones alone and is incomplete. This table holds about 160,000 clones, around four fifths found once. The sequenced sample was PBMCs. The receptor set was obtained from a woman in her fifties or sixties in good health and CMV-seronegative.

This clone was seen only a few times. The rearrangement joins TRBV4-3 to TRBJ1-4; tentatively, D is TRBD1 (6 bases). Trimming left V 3 bases short and J 5 bases short, with 16 bases between. The CDR3 length is 16 residues. CDR1 is LGHNA and CDR2 is YSLEER in the germline V gene. The CDR3 loop reads CASSHETGPINEKLFF. CDR3 DNA: TGCGCCAGCAGCCACGAAACAGGGCCCATCAATGAAAAACTGTTTTTT.

The chain uses TRBV10-3 and TRBJ2-2; 9 bases map to TRBD1. V dropped 6 bases and J dropped 1; count of bases not matched to a gene: 3. Germline V gene data show CDR1 as ENHRY and CDR2 as SYGVKD. This CDR3 has 15 amino acids. The CDR3 DNA reads TGTGCCATCAGGGGGACAGGGATGAACACCGGGGAGCTGTTTTTT. Translating gives CAIRGTGMNTGELFF.

The V and J genes are TRBV5-6 and TRBJ2-3; 9 bases are a match to TRBD2. The V segment lost 3 bases and the J segment 1 base; nucleotides outside the gene matches: 6. The CDR3 runs 16 residues. Germline V CDR1 and CDR2: SGHDT, YYEEEE. CDR3 nucleotide sequence: TGTGCCAGCAGCTGGCCGATAGCGGGGGGCACAGATACGCAGTATTTT. This codes for CASSWPIAGGTDTQYF.

Only one count was recorded for this clone. The rearrangement uses TRBV4-3 and TRBJ2-1; TRBD2 might be the D (7 bases). V was clipped by 2 bases and J by 6 bases, with 8 bases between them. This CDR3 region has 13 residues. Germline V gene sequence: CDR1 LGHNA, CDR2 YSLEER. The CDR3, as DNA: TGCGCCAGCAGCCAAAGGGGGGGCAATGAGCAGTTCTTC. This encodes CASSQRGGNEQFF.

The gene calls are TRBV7-6 and TRBJ2-7, with TRBD2 identical over 7 bases. J gave up 5 bases and V 1 base, and 11 bases lay outside the gene matches. Germline V gives CDR1 SGHVS, CDR2 FNYEAQ. This CDR3 comprises 16 residues. CDR3 amino acids: CASSLEGGRRWDEQYF. CDR3 coding DNA: TGTGCCAGCAGCTTAGAGGGAGGGAGGCGCTGGGACGAGCAGTACTTC.

Only a few counts were recorded for this clone. The chain couples TRBV5-5 to TRBJ2-7; the match to TRBD1 covers 10 bases. J was trimmed by 4 bases and V by 2 bases; bases with no gene match: 6. Per germline, CDR1 SGHKS and CDR2 YYEKEE (reference sequence). The length of the CDR3 is 15 residues. The CDR3 nucleotides read TGTGCCAGCAGCTTCTGGACAGGGGGGGGATACGAGCAGTACTTC. This gives the protein CASSFWTGGGYEQYF.

The rearrangement joins TRBV2 to TRBJ1-2; a weak D match, TRBD1 (6 bases). Trimming pared 1 base from V and 2 bases from J, leaving 8 bases between. The CDR3 is 14 amino acids. Per germline, CDR1 SNHLY and CDR2 FYNNEI. As DNA, the CDR3 is TGTGCCAGCAGTGAAGGGACAGCGAACTATGGCTACACCTTC. The encoded protein is CASSEGTANYGYTF.

The rearrangement joins TRBV6-1 to TRBJ1-1; 7 bases are a match to TRBD1. Trimming removed 4 bases from V and 5 bases from J; junction bases left unmatched: 4. Germline V CDR1 and CDR2: MNHNS, SASEGT. This CDR3 region has 13 residues. The CDR3 region is CASSGRQGTEAFF. CDR3 nucleotides: TGTGCCAGCAGTGGTAGACAGGGAACTGAAGCTTTCTTT.

V usage is TRBV27 and J usage is TRBJ2-7; a possible D gene is TRBD1 (7 bases). Germline lookup yields CDR1 MNHEY and CDR2 SMNVEV (reference sequence). The germline V and J ends were trimmed by 2 bases and 2 bases, with 13 bases remaining between them. The CDR3 loop spans 15 amino acids. CDR3 loop: CASSLKAGGTYEQYF. Here the CDR3 DNA reads TGTGCCAGCAGTTTAAAAGCAGGGGGGACCTACGAGCAGTACTTC.

This rearrangement joins TRBV7-2 to TRBJ1-1; D not certain. The CDR3 spans 14 residues. Deletions cut 1 base from V and 1 base from J, with 7 bases between. The V gene's germline CDR1 is SGHTA and CDR2 FQGNSA. The CDR3: CASSLVTRNTEAFF. The CDR3 nucleotides are TGTGCCAGCAGCTTAGTCACAAGGAACACTGAAGCTTTCTTT. Full variable domain (missing parts from reference TRBV7-2 and TRBJ1-1): GAGVSQSPSNKVTEKGKDVELRCDPISGHTALYWYRQSLGQGLEFLIYFQGNSAPDKSGLPSDRFSAERTGGSVSTLTIQRTQQEDSAVYLCASSLVTRNTEAFFGQGTRLTVV.

V gene TRBV5-1 combines with J gene TRBJ1-5; D is perhaps TRBD1 (5 bases). The CDR3 loop spans 16 amino acids. Germline V gives CDR1 SGHRS, CDR2 YFSETQ. Trimming took 0 bases from V and 3 from J, leaving 13 bases between them. CDR3 in amino acids: CASSLGGETVNQPQHF. The DNA for the CDR3 is TGCGCCAGCAGCTTGGGAGGCGAGACAGTCAATCAGCCCCAGCATTTT.

This clone was seen a few times. CDR3 amino acids: CASSEVRGSNTQYF. CDR3 sequence (DNA): TGTGCCAGCAGTGAAGTTAGAGGGAGTAATACGCAGTATTTT. The J gene is TRBJ2-3, the V gene TRBV6-1; D is possibly TRBD2 (5 bases). V gave up 1 base and J gave up 7 bases, with 12 bases separating them. The CDR3 runs 14 residues. The germline V gene has CDR1 MNHNS and CDR2 SASEGT.

The chain has TRBV2 and TRBJ2-1; D is perhaps TRBD2 (7 bases). V lost 2 bases and J lost 0, with 20 bases in between. CDR3 size: 19 residues. Germline lookup yields CDR1 SNHLY and CDR2 FYNNEI. The CDR3 nucleotides are TGTGCCAGCAGTGAACAAGGGGGGTTACGCGGGAGCTCCTACAATGAGCAGTTCTTC. This sequence encodes CASSEQGGLRGSSYNEQFF.

The rearrangement uses TRBV7-7 and TRBJ1-1, with D possibly being TRBD1 (6 bases). Germline CDR1 and CDR2: SSHAT and FNYEAQ (reference sequence). Trimming stripped 5 bases from V and 4 bases from J, with 29 bases between. The CDR3 runs 19 residues. In DNA form, the CDR3 reads TGTGCCAGCAGCCCCAAGGGGGACAATCCGCGTGGGCGGCTCACTGAAGCTTTCTTT. Protein product: CASSPKGDNPRGRLTEAFF.

This chain connects TRBV2 to TRBJ2-7; weak D call: TRBD1 (5 bases). V was clipped by 0 bases and J by 1 base, with 7 bases between them. The CDR3 length is 14 residues. Germline loops: CDR1 SNHLY, CDR2 FYNNEI. The CDR3 is CASSEADISYEQYF. In nucleotides, the CDR3 is TGTGCCAGCAGTGAAGCGGACATTTCCTACGAGCAGTACTTC.

This clone was observed a handful of times. V usage is TRBV4-3 and J usage is TRBJ2-7, with TRBD2 matching 10 bases. Per the germline V gene, CDR1 is LGHNA and CDR2 is YSLEER. The CDR3 has 15 amino acids. The V segment lost 0 bases and the J segment 4 bases; nucleotides outside the gene matches: 3. The CDR3 here is CASSQDRGLAYEQYF. In DNA, the CDR3 is TGCGCCAGCAGCCAAGATAGGGGACTAGCGTACGAGCAGTACTTC.

This clone has just a few counts. The rearrangement joins TRBV5-4 to TRBJ2-7, with 13 nucleotides matching TRBD2. V shed 4 bases and J 3 bases; nucleotides not matched to a gene: 4. CDR3 length: 15 amino acids. Germline V lookup: CDR1 SGHNT, CDR2 YYREEE (reference sequence). The CDR3 is CASSPRTSGSYEQYF. CDR3 coding DNA: TGTGCCAGCAGCCCTAGGACTAGCGGGAGCTACGAGCAGTACTTC. Looking up the rest from reference TRBV5-4 and TRBJ2-7 gives the full variable domain: ETGVTQSPTHLIKTRGQQVTLRCSSQSGHNTVSWYQQALGQGPQFIFQYYREEENGRGNFPPRFSGLQFPNYSSELNVNALELDDSALYLCASSPRTSGSYEQYFGPGTRLTVT.

The CDR3 is CASEGQMNTGELFF. CDR3 nucleotide sequence: TGTGCCAGCGAGGGACAGATGAACACCGGGGAGCTGTTTTTT. V usage is TRBV11-2 and J usage is TRBJ2-2, with 7 nucleotides matching TRBD1. The CDR3 runs to 14 residues. The V gene's germline CDR1 is SGHAT and CDR2 FQNNGV. The V gene end was trimmed by 8 bases and the J gene end by 1 base; junction bases not matched to a gene: 4.

This chain links TRBV28 with TRBJ1-2, with a possible D match to TRBD1 (5 bases). This CDR3 has 12 amino acids. Per germline, CDR1 MDHEN and CDR2 SYDVKM. Between the trimmed V and J ends, which lost 6 bases and 8 bases, there was a span of 13 bases. The CDR3 DNA reads as TGTGCCAGCAGCGCGGGGGTCAGAGGCTACACCTTC. Its protein is CASSAGVRGYTF.

Of note for this clone: The same CDR3 also results from other DNA sequences found in this sample. The chain combines TRBV18 with TRBJ1-6; 9 positions agree with TRBD1. The CDR3 is made up of 14 amino acids. Germline CDR1 and CDR2: KGHSH and LQKENI. Unmatched junction bases numbered 4, after V lost 3 bases and J lost 10 bases. For the CDR3, the DNA is TGTGCCAGCTCACCCGGACAGGGGAACTCACCCCTCCACTTT. Amino acid sequence: CASSPGQGNSPLHF.

The table lists this clone with a few counts. The V gene is TRBV10-1, the J gene TRBJ2-1; 7 nucleotides align to TRBD1. Germline V gene lookup returns CDR1 WNHNN and CDR2 SYGVQD (reference sequence). The V segment lost 0 bases and the J segment 3 bases; nucleotides outside the gene matches: 2. This CDR3 is built from 15 residues. CDR3 residues: CASSESWDSYNEQFF. The CDR3 DNA reads as TGCGCCAGCAGTGAGTCCTGGGACAGCTACAATGAGCAGTTCTTC.

DNA for the CDR3: TGTGCCAGCAGTTTTACCACAGGTGCAGCTACGCAGTATTTT. This sequence encodes CASSFTTGAATQYF. The J gene is TRBJ2-3, the V gene TRBV14; D is perhaps TRBD1 (5 bases). The CDR3 spans 14 residues. Trimming pared 6 bases from V and 8 bases from J, leaving 18 bases between. The V gene's germline CDR1 is SGHDN and CDR2 FVKESK. Filled out from reference TRBV14 and TRBJ2-3, the complete variable domain reads EAGVTQFPSHSVIEKGQTVTLRCDPISGHDNLYWYRRVMGKEIKFLLHFVKESKQDESGMPNNRFLAERTGGTYSTLKVQPAELEDSGVYFCASSFTTGAATQYFGPGTRLTVL.